This entry is about one T cell receptor beta chain. Antigen unknown. This sample is drawn from a study of T-cell reconstitution after alpha-beta-depleted transplantation in children. Study outcomes and limitations: Most T-cell counts and diversity one year after the transplant came from T cells that were newly produced.

Researchers prepared the TCRbeta library using unique molecular identifiers, the study reports. MiXCR, applied by TCRdb to the PCR reads, yields one record per CDR3 protein. Of a few hundred thousand distinct CDR3 sequences listed, 10% to 15% were seen once; the top ten hold about 2%. The TCR sequence derives from a male patient under 18 who had a stem cell transplant for acute myeloid leukemia, so the T cells may come from the graft donor. The specimen was PBMCs, mostly from graft donor cells, collected 360 days after TCRalphabeta/CD19-depleted stem cell transplant.

CDR3 protein: CASSAPPRTSGRAHNEQFF. The CDR3 DNA sequence: TGTGCCAGCAGCGCACCCCCTCGGACTAGCGGGAGGGCTCACAATGAGCAGTTCTTC. This chain links TRBV11-1 with TRBJ2-1, with 15 bases aligning to TRBD2. The CDR3 totals 19 residues. V lost 5 bases to trimming and J lost 5 bases; unmatched junction nucleotides: 13. Germline CDR1 reads SGHAT; CDR2 reads FQDESV (reference sequence). Filled out from reference TRBV11-1 and TRBJ2-1, the complete variable domain reads EAEVAQSPRYKITEKSQAVAFWCDPISGHATLYWYRQILGQGPELLVQFQDESVVDDSQLPKDRFSAERLKGVDSTLKIQPAELGDSAMYLCASSAPPRTSGRAHNEQFFGPGTRLTVL.